The clone carrying this TCR beta chain has ten or more counts. One entry per CDR3 protein, called by TCRdb with MiXCR from the 5' RACE reads. This sample has 300,000 to 400,000 distinct CDR3 sequences, with around 10% found just once. The source of the sample is a study of CD8 T cells in ankylosing spondylitis. The CDR3 has 11 amino acids. Germline V gene sequence: CDR1 SGHRS, CDR2 YFSETQ. V lost 4 bases, J lost 3 bases, and 2 bases lay in between. Sequencing was carried out using blood, either unsorted or a sorted T cell fraction (not recorded which). V gene TRBV5-1 combines with J gene TRBJ1-3; D gene ambiguous. The sequence came from a female donor with ankylosing spondylitis or in good health (not recorded which). CDR3 bases: TGCGCCAGCAGCGTTGGAAACACCATATATTTT. Its translation: CASSVGNTIYF.